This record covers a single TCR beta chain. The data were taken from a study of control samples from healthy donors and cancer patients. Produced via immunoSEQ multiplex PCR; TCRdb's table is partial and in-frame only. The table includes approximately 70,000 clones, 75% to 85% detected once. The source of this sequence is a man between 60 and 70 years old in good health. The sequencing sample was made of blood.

The CDR3 sequence is CASSVRDRGHYEQYF. DNA of the CDR3: TGTGCCAGCAGCGTCCGGGACAGGGGGCACTACGAGCAGTACTTC. The chain joins TRBV5-4 to TRBJ2-7; 12 bases are shared with TRBD1. The germline CDR1 and CDR2 sequences are SGHNT and YYREEE (reference sequence). V lost 4 bases, J lost 3 bases, and 5 bases stayed unmatched. The CDR3 consists of 15 residues. The full variable domain, with the rest looked up from reference TRBV5-4 and TRBJ2-7, is ETGVTQSPTHLIKTRGQQVTLRCSSQSGHNTVSWYQQALGQGPQFIFQYYREEENGRGNFPPRFSGLQFPNYSSELNVNALELDDSALYLCASSVRDRGHYEQYFGPGTRLTVT.